A single T cell receptor beta chain is shown here with its context. Its antigen remains unidentified. Per-base quality was not reported, and no clone a single base away is much larger than it. Other nucleotide sequences from this sample produce the same CDR3. For the CD8 naive samples, CD45RO-negative cells were positively selected for CCR7, yielding a CD45RA+CCR7+ population from which TemRA cells were excluded. Healthy HIV-negative adults with no recently reported acute infections or vaccinations were included as donors. Only Caucasian adults living in Nashville, Tennessee, USA were represented among the donors. Blood was obtained by leukapheresis, after which PBMCs were separated by Ficoll-Histopaque density gradient centrifugation and cryopreserved in liquid nitrogen vapor phase. Analytical flow cytometry was used to check the purity and quantity of each magnetically sorted T cell population. From each sorted fraction, genomic DNA was isolated and quantified by UV absorbance on a Nanodrop 2000c.

The data originate from a study of shared clonotypes between healthy human individuals (dated by TCRdb to the early 2020s). Regarding the complete study: The cohort included three men and a couple of women between 18 and 49 years of age. The study deeply sequenced blood TCR repertoires of five healthy adults to estimate repertoire size and the extent of clonotype sharing between individuals. Between about 0.94 and 10 billion PBMCs per donor were obtained by leukapheresis. For each donor, CD4 naive and CD4 memory were each run on three plates, CD8 naive on two plates, and CD8 memory on one plate. To increase sequencing depth and limit assay-specific biases, TCR repertoire library preparation and sequencing were carried out by different laboratories using diverse techniques. Overall results and qualifications from the work: Pairwise subsampling indicated that sequencing depth was expected to affect the degree of clonotype sharing among donors. Incomplete sequencing was indicated by rarefaction of sorted-subset datasets, despite the large sequencing depth. Sharing across several donors was observed for roughly 5.4% of naive CD4, 3% to 4% of naive CD8, over 2% of memory CD4, and around 0.4% of memory CD8 clonotypes. Because the study included only a small number of donors, the genetic and exposure-history diversity represented was limited. Larger estimated clonotype richness was generally found for naive subsets than for memory subsets. Sampling was limited to blood, and TCR repertoires in tissue likely differ from TCR repertoires in blood. Compared with non-shared clonotypes, the clonotypes found in all four sorted-subset donors had higher generation probabilities.

TCR CDR3 regions were amplified from genomic DNA by multiplex PCR using the deep immunoSEQ assay. Extracted genomic DNA from each cell subset was spread evenly across all wells of several immunoSEQ 96-well plates, with each plate serving as a replicate. For sorted subsets, approximately 0.2 ug of genomic DNA, equivalent to 25,000 to 35,000 T cell genomes, went into each replicate PCR. The purified libraries were quantified using a Qubit 3.0 fluorometer, sized with a Bioanalyzer 2100, and then quantified again using the KAPA Library Quantification kit. Every immunoSEQ 96-well plate was sequenced on a separate single-read 150-cycle Illumina NextSeq 550 flow cell. As for the authors' bioinformatics: Because the immunoSEQ output held only junctional sequences and lacked quality scores, the filtering could not match the filtering applied to full-length reads. Sequences were annotated with PyIR, a Python wrapper for IgBLAST v1.9, using IMGT germline references to assign V/J genes and CDR3. Reads with weak V/J assignments (E-value above 1e-6), missing CDR3, stop codons, out-of-frame junctions, or ambiguous translated residues were removed. V3J clonotypes were defined by identical inferred V gene, J gene, and CDR3 amino acid sequence. The percentage overlap between two repertoires was calculated by dividing the number of shared unique clonotypes by the size of the smaller repertoire. RTK rarefaction, the Chao1 estimator, and Recon v2.1 estimates of unobserved clonotypes were used to assess repertoire richness. Generation probabilities were computed with OLGA for all TCRbeta clonotypes obtained by the gDNA method from several donors. TCRdb re-hosts the immuneACCESS table, in-frame sequences only. Its copies lack some clones; in the studies checked, an unresolved V gene accounts for under half of them, and the cause for the rest is not known. V and J calls and clone size follow that table, whereas D and trimming were derived from the DNA. The sample table lists about 2 million clones, approximately 94% of them with a count of one. The top ten clonotypes cover roughly 1.2% of the sample.

The CDR3 numbers 16 residues from cysteine through phenylalanine. Only the CDR3 portion is preserved as DNA: 48 bases, with reading frame beginning at the first base. V is reduced by 0 bases and J by 0 bases, leaving a spacing of 10 bases between them. From a lookup of the germline V gene, CDR1 and CDR2 are SGDLS and YYNGEE. Rearrangement joined TRBV9 to TRBJ2-1; TRBD2 could be the D gene, as 6 bases match. Sequencing was done on a sample of naive CD8+ T cells sorted from blood. The cell subset or site label, read with the paper, signifies: CD45RA+CCR7+. The clonotype originates from a man aged 18 to 29 in good health. The CDR3 amino acid sequence is: CASSVVGGSSYNEQFF. The DNA reads TGTGCCAGCAGCGTAGTAGGAGGGAGCTCCTACAATGAGCAGTTCTTC.